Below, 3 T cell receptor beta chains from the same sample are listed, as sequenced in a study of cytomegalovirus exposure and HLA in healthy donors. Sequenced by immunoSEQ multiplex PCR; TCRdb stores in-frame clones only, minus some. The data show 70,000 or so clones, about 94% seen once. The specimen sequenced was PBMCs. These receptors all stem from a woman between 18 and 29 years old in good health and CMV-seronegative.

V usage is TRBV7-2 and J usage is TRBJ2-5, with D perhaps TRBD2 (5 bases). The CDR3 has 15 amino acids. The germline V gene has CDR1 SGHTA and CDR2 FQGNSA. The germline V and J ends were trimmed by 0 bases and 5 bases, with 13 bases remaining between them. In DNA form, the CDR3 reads TGTGCCAGCAGCTTAGCGGGCAGCCCGGGGGAGACCCAGTACTTC. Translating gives CASSLAGSPGETQYF. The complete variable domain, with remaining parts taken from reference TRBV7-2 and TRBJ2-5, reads GAGVSQSPSNKVTEKGKDVELRCDPISGHTALYWYRQSLGQGLEFLIYFQGNSAPDKSGLPSDRFSAERTGGSVSTLTIQRTQQEDSAVYLCASSLAGSPGETQYFGPGTRLLVL.

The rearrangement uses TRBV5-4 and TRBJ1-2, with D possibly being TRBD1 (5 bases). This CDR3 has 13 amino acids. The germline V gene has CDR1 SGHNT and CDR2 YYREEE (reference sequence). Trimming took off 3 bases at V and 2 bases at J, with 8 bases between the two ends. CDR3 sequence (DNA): TGTGCCAGCAGCTATCAGGGAAACTATGGCTACACCTTC. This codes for CASSYQGNYGYTF.

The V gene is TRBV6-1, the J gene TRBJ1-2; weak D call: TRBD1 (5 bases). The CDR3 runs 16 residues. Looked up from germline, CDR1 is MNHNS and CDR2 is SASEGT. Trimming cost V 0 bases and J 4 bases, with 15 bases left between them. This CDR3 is CASSEAVLAGRYGYTF. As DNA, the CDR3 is TGTGCCAGCAGTGAAGCGGTGTTGGCAGGGCGCTATGGCTACACCTTC.